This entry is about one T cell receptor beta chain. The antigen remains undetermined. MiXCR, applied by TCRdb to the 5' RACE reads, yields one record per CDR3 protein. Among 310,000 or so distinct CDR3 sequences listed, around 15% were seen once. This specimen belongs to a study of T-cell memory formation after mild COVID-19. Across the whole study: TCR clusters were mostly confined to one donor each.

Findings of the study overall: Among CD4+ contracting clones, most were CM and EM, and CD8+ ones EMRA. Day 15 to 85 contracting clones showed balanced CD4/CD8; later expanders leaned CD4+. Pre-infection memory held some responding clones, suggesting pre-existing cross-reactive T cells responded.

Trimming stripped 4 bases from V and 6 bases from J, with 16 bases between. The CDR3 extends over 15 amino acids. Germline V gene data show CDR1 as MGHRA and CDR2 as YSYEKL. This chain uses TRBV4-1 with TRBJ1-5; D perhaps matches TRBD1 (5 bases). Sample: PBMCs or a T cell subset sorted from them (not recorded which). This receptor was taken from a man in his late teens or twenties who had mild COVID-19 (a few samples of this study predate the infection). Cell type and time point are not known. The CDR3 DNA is TGCGCCAGCAGCCGTAGTCAGGGATACGGTCAGCCCCAGCATTTT. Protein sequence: CASSRSQGYGQPQHF.